This passage covers 12 T cell receptor beta chains from one sample sequenced in a study of blood T cell repertoires in COVID-19. Assay used: immunoSEQ multiplex PCR; TCRdb lists only in-frame clones, some missing. This sample has around 190,000 clones, with 84% found just once. The source material was PBMCs or T cells enriched from blood (not recorded which). The receptor source for this set is a woman aged 30 to 39 who had recovered from COVID-19.

This clone occurred once. CDR3 DNA: TGTGCCAGCAGCTTAGCCCGGGGAGCGGGGGTAGTCTACAATGAGCAGTTCTTC. Amino acid sequence: CASSLARGAGVVYNEQFF. J is TRBJ2-1 and V is TRBV11-2; 8 bases line up with TRBD2. The CDR3 is 18 residues long. Looked up from germline, CDR1 is SGHAT and CDR2 is FQNNGV. V trimming: 1 base; J trimming: 3 bases; junction bases outside the gene matches: 11. The variable domain in full, completed from reference TRBV11-2 and TRBJ2-1, reads EAGVAQSPRYKIIEKRQSVAFWCNPISGHATLYWYQQILGQGPKLLIQFQNNGVVDDSQLPKDRFSAERLKGVDSTLKIQPAKLEDSAVYLCASSLARGAGVVYNEQFFGPGTRLTVL.

The genes are TRBV6-2 or TRBV6-3 and TRBJ1-5; 8 bases are shared with TRBD1. Germline CDR1 is MNHEY and CDR2 is SVGEGT. The CDR3 has 16 amino acids. Trimming removed 2 bases from V and 9 bases from J; junction bases left unmatched: 12. CDR3 nucleotide sequence: TGTGCCAGCAGTTACGGCGGACAGGGAATGTTGTGGCCCCAGCATTTT. This encodes CASSYGGQGMLWPQHF.

V and J are TRBV5-4 and TRBJ1-6; D is perhaps TRBD1 (5 bases). Trimming removed 7 bases at V and 10 bases at J, with 15 bases between. This CDR3 comprises 13 residues. Looked up from germline, CDR1 is SGHNT and CDR2 is YYREEE (reference sequence). The CDR3 loop reads CASGGAGRSPLHF. In nucleotides, the CDR3 is TGTGCCAGCGGAGGGGCAGGGCGCTCACCCCTCCACTTT.

The CDR3, as DNA: TGTGCCAGCACTACGACTAGCCCAGTCGGTGAGCAGTTCTTC. It translates to CASTTTSPVGEQFF. The rearrangement links TRBV6-5 to TRBJ2-1; 7 bases map to TRBD2. The CDR3 extends over 14 amino acids. CDR1 is MNHEY, CDR2 SVGAGI, per germline. The ends lost 7 bases at V and 9 bases at J; junction bases unmatched: 12.

This chain connects TRBV5-4 to TRBJ1-1; D possibly corresponds to TRBD1 (5 bases). Trimming left V 4 bases short and J 6 bases short, with 13 bases between. This CDR3 has 13 amino acids. From germline, CDR1 is SGHNT and CDR2 YYREEE (reference sequence). CDR3 region: CASSHGGAAEAFF. The CDR3 DNA reads as TGTGCCAGCAGCCACGGTGGGGCGGCTGAAGCTTTCTTT.

The V gene is TRBV24-1, the J gene TRBJ1-2, with D unclear. Trimming took 7 bases from V and 2 from J, leaving 10 bases between them. This CDR3 contains 13 residues. Germline assignment: CDR1 KGHDR and CDR2 SFDVKD. The CDR3: CATSGERNYGYTF. CDR3 in DNA: TGTGCCACCAGCGGGGAACGGAACTATGGCTACACCTTC.

This rearrangement joins TRBV27 to TRBJ2-3; TRBD2 might be the D (5 bases). The CDR3 has 16 amino acids. Trimming pared 1 base from V and 0 bases from J, leaving 11 bases between. Germline-derived CDR1 and CDR2 are MNHEY and SMNVEV (reference sequence). This CDR3 is CASSLYWESSTDTQYF. The CDR3 DNA reads TGTGCCAGCAGTTTATACTGGGAGAGTAGCACAGATACGCAGTATTTT.

This chain uses TRBV5-5 with TRBJ1-1, with D uncertain. Per germline, CDR1 SGHKS and CDR2 YYEKEE (reference sequence). The ends were cut back, 5 bases at V and 4 bases at J, with 15 bases in the middle. The CDR3 runs 14 residues. CDR3: CASSTRALSTEAFF. The CDR3 nucleotides are TGTGCCAGCAGTACGAGGGCTCTTTCCACTGAAGCTTTCTTT.

The chain carries TRBV5-4 and TRBJ1-2, with 8 nucleotides matching TRBD1. The CDR3 has 13 amino acids. The ends lost 4 bases at V and 4 bases at J; junction bases unmatched: 3. Germline V lookup: CDR1 SGHNT, CDR2 YYREEE (reference sequence). In nucleotides, the CDR3 is TGTGCCAGCAGCCCGGACAGGGTCTATGGCTACACCTTC. This gives the protein CASSPDRVYGYTF.

The chain is built from TRBV11-2 and TRBJ1-3; D call uncertain. CDR3 length: 15 amino acids. The germline V gene has CDR1 SGHAT and CDR2 FQNNGV. V was cut by 2 bases and J by 0 bases, with 8 bases left in between. The DNA for the CDR3 is TGTGCCAGCAGCTTAAAGTCGAGCTCTGGAAACACCATATATTTT. Amino acid sequence: CASSLKSSSGNTIYF.

This clone was seen a handful of times. The chain combines TRBV25-1 with TRBJ1-5; 7 nucleotides agree with TRBD1. Trimming removed 4 bases from V and 7 bases from J; junction bases left unmatched: 4. Germline lookup yields CDR1 MGHDK and CDR2 SYGVNS. The length of the CDR3 is 13 residues. CDR3 in amino acids: CASSGQGGQPQHF. As DNA, the CDR3 is TGTGCCAGCAGTGGACAGGGCGGCCAGCCCCAGCATTTT.

The rearrangement uses TRBV28 and TRBJ2-3; 8 positions match TRBD2. Germline V lookup: CDR1 MDHEN, CDR2 SYDVKM. J was trimmed by 7 bases and V by 3 bases; bases with no gene match: 6. The CDR3 extends over 14 amino acids. The CDR3 sequence is CASSLSGGRYTQYF. In DNA, the CDR3 is TGTGCCAGCAGTTTGTCGGGGGGGAGGTATACGCAGTATTTT.